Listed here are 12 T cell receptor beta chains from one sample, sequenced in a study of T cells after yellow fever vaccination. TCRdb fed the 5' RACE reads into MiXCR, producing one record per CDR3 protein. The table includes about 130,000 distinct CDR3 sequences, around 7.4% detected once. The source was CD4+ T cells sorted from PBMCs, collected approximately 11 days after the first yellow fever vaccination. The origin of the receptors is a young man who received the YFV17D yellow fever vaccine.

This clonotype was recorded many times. The DNA of the CDR3 is TGTGCCAGCAGTTTCCCCGGACTAGCGTCAGAGACCCAGTACTTC. Protein product: CASSFPGLASETQYF. The genes are TRBV28 and TRBJ2-5; 9 nucleotides match TRBD2. CDR1 and CDR2 from the germline V gene are MDHEN and SYDVKM. This CDR3 is 15 amino acids long. V shed 3 bases, J shed 4 bases, and the junction held 6 bases outside the gene matches. The full variable domain, rest sourced from reference TRBV28 and TRBJ2-5, is DVKVTQSSRYLVKRTGEKVFLECVQDMDHENMFWYRQDPGLGLRLIYFSYDVKMKEKGDIPEGYSVSREKKERFSLILESASTNQTSMYLCASSFPGLASETQYFGPGTRLLVL.

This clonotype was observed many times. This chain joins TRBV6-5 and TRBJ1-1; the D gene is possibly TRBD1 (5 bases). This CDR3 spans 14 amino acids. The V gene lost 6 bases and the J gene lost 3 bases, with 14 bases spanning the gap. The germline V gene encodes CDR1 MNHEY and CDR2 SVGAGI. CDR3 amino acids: CASRTHRRDTEAFF. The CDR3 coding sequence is TGTGCCAGCAGGACTCACAGGAGAGACACTGAAGCTTTCTTT.

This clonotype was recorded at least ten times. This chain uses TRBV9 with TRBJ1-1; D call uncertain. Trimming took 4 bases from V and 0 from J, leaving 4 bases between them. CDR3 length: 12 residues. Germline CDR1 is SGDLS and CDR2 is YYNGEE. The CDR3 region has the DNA TGTGCCAGCAGCCAGGTGAACACTGAAGCTTTCTTT. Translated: CASSQVNTEAFF.

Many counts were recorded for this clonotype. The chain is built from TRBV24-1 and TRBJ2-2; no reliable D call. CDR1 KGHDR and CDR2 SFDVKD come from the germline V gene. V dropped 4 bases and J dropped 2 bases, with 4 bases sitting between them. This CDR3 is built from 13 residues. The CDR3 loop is CATSEPNTGELFF. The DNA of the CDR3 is TGTGCCACCAGTGAACCCAACACCGGGGAGCTGTTTTTT.

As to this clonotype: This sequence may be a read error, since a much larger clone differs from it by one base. The CDR3 region has the DNA TGTGCCATCAGCCCCCGGACTTCAGATACGCAGTATTTT. It translates to CAISPRTSDTQYF. The rearrangement links TRBV2 to TRBJ2-3, with a possible D match to TRBD2 (5 bases). The V gene lost 10 bases and the J gene lost 4 bases, with 15 bases spanning the gap. This CDR3 is 13 amino acids long. Germline V gene lookup returns CDR1 SNHLY and CDR2 FYNNEI.

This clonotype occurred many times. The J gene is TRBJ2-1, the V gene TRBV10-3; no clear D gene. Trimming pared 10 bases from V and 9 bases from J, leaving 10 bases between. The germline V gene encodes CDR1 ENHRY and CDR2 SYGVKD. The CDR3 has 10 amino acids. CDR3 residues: CATGAGEQFF. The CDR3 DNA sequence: TGTGCCACCGGAGCCGGTGAGCAGTTCTTC.

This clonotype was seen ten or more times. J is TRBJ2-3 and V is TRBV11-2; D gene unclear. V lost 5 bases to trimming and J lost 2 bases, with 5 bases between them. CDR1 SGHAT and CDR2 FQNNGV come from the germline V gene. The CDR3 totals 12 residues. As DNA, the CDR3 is TGTGCCAGCAGCCGGACCACAGATACGCAGTATTTT. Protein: CASSRTTDTQYF.

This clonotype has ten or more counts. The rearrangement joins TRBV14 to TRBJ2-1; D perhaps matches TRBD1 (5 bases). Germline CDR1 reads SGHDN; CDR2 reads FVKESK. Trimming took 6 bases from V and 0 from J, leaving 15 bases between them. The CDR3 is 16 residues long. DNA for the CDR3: TGTGCCAGCAGTCAATACAGGCTGAGCTCCTACAATGAGCAGTTCTTC. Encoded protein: CASSQYRLSSYNEQFF.

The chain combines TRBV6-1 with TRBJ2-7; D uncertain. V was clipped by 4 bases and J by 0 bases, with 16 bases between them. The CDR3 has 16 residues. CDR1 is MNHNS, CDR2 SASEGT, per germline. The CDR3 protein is CASSASDGFSSYEQYV. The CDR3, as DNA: TGTGCCAGCAGTGCCTCGGACGGGTTTAGCTCCTACGAGCAGTACGTC.

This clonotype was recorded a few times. Here the CDR3 DNA reads TGCGCCAGTACGAATTTCCGGGACATCGGTACGAACACCGGGGAGCTGTTTTTT. Its protein product is CASTNFRDIGTNTGELFF. This rearrangement joins TRBV5-1 to TRBJ2-2; maybe TRBD1 (6 bases). V lost 8 bases to trimming and J lost 0 bases, with 23 bases between them. Germline lookup yields CDR1 SGHRS and CDR2 YFSETQ. The CDR3 runs 18 residues.

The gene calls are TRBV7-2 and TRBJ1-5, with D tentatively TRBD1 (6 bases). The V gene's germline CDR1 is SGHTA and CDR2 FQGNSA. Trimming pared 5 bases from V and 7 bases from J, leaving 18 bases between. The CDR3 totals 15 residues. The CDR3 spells CASSPQGGVSQPQHF. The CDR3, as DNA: TGTGCCAGCAGCCCACAAGGGGGGGTAAGCCAGCCCCAGCATTTT.

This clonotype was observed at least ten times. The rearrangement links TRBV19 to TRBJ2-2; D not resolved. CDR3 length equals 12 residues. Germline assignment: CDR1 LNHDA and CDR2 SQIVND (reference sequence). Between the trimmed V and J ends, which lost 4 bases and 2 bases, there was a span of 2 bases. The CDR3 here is CASSTNTGELFF. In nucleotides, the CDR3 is TGTGCCAGTAGTACAAACACCGGGGAGCTGTTTTTT. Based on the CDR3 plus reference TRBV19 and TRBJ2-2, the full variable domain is DGGITQSPKYLFRKEGQNVTLSCEQNLNHDAMYWYRQDPGQGLRLIYYSQIVNDFQKGDIAEGYSVSREKKESFPLTVTSAQKNPTAFYLCASSTNTGELFFGEGSRLTVL.